This TCR beta chain was obtained from a study of regulatory T cells in long-lasting Graves disease. As for the study in general: For under 3 months, newly diagnosed Graves' patients had been taking antithyroid drugs.

CDR1 and CDR2 from the germline V gene are MNHNS and SASEGT. This CDR3 spans 17 amino acids. The trim removed 6 bases at V and 8 bases at J, leaving 18 bases unmatched. Regarding time point: newly diagnosed GD, antithyroid drugs for less than 3 months. Extracted RNA from PBMCs served as the source of the TCR library. Researchers made TCR beta libraries by using iRepertoire HTBI primers and running Arm-PCR on CDR3 regions. TCRdb analysed the multiplex PCR reads with MiXCR anew, one entry per CDR3 protein. The data contain about 370,000 distinct CDR3 sequences, 15% to 19% of them singletons. Comments on this clonotype: With a much larger clone just one base away, this may be a read error.

The receptor was isolated from a female donor with Graves disease. The specimen comprised peripheral blood mononuclear cells (PBMCs), sampled at new diagnosis, from a patient treated with antithyroid drugs. The gene calls are TRBV6-1 and TRBJ2-1, with 8 bases lining up with TRBD2. Here the CDR3 reads CASRDGWSGRNGDEQFF. DNA of the CDR3: TGTGCCAGCAGAGATGGATGGAGCGGGAGAAATGGGGATGAGCAGTTCTTC.